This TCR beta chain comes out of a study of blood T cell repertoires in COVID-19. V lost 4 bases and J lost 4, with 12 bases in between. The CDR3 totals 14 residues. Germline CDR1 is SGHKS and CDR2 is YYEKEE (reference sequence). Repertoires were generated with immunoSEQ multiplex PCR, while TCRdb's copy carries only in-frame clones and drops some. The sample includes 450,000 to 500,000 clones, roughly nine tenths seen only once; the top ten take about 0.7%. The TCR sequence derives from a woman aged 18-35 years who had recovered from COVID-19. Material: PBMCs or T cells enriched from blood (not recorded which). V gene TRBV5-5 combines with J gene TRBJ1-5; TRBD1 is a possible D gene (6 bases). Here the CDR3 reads CASSPEGGNQPQHF. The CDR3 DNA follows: TGTGCCAGCAGCCCGGAGGGGGGGAATCAGCCCCAGCATTTT.